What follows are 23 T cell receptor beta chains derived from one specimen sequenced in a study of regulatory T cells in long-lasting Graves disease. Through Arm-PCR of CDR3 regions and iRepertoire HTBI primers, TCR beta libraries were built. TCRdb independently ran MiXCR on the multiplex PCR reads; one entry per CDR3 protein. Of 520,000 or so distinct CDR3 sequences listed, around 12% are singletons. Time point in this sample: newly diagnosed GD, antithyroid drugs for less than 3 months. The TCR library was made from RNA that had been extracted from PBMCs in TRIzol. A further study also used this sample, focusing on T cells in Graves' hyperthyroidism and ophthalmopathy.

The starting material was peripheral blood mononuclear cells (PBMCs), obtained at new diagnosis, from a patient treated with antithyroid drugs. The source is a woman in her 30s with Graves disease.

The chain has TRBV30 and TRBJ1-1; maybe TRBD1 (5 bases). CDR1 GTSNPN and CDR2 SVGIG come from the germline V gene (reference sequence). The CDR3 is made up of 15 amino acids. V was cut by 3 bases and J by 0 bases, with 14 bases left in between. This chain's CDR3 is CAWRRGTYMNTEAFF. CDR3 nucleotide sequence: TGTGCCTGGAGGAGGGGAACATACATGAACACTGAAGCTTTCTTT. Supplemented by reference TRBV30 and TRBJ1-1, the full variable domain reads SQTIHQWPATLVQPVGSPLSLECTVEGTSNPNLYWYRQAAGRGLQLLFYSVGIGQISSEVPQNLSASRPQDRQFILSSKKLLLSDSGFYLCAWRRGTYMNTEAFFGQGTRLTVV.

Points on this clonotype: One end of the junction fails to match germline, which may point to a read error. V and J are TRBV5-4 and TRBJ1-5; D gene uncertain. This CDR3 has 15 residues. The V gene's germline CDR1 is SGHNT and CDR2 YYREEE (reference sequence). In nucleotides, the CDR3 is TGTGCCCGCAGCCCGAGCCCAAATAGCAATCAGCCCCAGCATTTT. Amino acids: CARSPSPNSNQPQHF.

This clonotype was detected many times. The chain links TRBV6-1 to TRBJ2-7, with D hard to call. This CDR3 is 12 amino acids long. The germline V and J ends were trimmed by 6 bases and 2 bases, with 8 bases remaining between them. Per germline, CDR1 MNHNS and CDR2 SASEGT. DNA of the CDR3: TGTGCCAGCAGGGACCGAGCCTACGAGCAGTACTTC. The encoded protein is CASRDRAYEQYF.

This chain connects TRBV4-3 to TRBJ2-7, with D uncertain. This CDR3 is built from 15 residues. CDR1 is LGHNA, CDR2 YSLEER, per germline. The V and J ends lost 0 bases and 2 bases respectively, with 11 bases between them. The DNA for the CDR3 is TGCGCCAGCAGCCAAGATCTCCCAGGCCCCTACGAGCAGTACTTC. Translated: CASSQDLPGPYEQYF.

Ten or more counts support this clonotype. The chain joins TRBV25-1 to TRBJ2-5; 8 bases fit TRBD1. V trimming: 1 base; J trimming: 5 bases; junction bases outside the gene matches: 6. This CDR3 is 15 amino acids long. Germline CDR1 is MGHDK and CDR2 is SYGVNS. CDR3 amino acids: CASSESRQGSETQYF. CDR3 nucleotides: TGTGCCAGCAGTGAATCAAGACAGGGGAGTGAGACCCAGTACTTC. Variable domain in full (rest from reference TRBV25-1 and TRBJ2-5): EADIYQTPRYLVIGTGKKITLECSQTMGHDKMYWYQQDPGMELHLIHYSYGVNSTEKGDLSSESTVSRIRTEHFPLTLESARPSHTSQYLCASSESRQGSETQYFGPGTRLLVL.

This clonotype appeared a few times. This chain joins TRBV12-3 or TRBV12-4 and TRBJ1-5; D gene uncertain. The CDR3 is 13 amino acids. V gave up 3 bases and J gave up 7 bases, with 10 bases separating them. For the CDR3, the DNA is TGTGCCAGCAGTTTTAGTCGGGAACAGCCCCAGCATTTT. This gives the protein CASSFSREQPQHF.

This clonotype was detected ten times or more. The CDR3 loop is CSARGTGNQPQHF. The CDR3 DNA is TGCAGTGCTAGAGGGACAGGTAATCAGCCCCAGCATTTT. The rearrangement links TRBV20-1 to TRBJ1-5; 7 bases align to TRBD1. Germline V lookup: CDR1 DFQATT, CDR2 SNEGSKA (reference sequence). Germline trimming cut 1 base from V and 4 bases from J; bases unmatched to any gene: 1. CDR3 length: 13 amino acids.

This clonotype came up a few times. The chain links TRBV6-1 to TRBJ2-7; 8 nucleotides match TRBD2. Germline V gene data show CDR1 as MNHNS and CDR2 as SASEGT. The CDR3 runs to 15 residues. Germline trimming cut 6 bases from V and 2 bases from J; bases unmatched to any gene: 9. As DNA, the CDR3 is TGTGCCAGCAGAGTTACCGGGACTAGTGCCTACGAGCAGTACTTC. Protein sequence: CASRVTGTSAYEQYF.

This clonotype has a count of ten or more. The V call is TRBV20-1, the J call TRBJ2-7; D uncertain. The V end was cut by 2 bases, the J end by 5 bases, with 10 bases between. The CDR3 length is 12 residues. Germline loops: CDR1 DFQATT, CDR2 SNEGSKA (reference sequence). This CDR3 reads CSARRNQDEQYF. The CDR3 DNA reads TGCAGTGCTAGACGAAACCAAGACGAGCAGTACTTC.

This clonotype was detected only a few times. CDR3 sequence reads: CASSSGTGGWKTQYF. CDR3 sequence (DNA): TGTGCCAGCAGTTCCGGGACAGGGGGCTGGAAGACCCAGTACTTC. The rearrangement links TRBV2 to TRBJ2-5; TRBD1 agrees at 12 bases. The V gene end was trimmed by 5 bases and the J gene end by 6 bases; junction bases not matched to a gene: 7. Germline CDR1 reads SNHLY; CDR2 reads FYNNEI. The length of the CDR3 is 15 residues.

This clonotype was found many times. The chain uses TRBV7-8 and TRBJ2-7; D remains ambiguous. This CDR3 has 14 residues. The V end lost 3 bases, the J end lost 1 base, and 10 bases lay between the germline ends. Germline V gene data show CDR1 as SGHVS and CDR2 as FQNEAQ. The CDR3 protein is CASSFRSSSYEQYF. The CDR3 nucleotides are TGTGCCAGCAGCTTTCGTAGCAGTTCCTACGAGCAGTACTTC.

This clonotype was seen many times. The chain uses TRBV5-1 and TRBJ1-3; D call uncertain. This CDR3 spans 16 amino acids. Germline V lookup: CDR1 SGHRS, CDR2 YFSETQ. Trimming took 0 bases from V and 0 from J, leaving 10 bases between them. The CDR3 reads CASSLGGSRSGNTIYF. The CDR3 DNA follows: TGCGCCAGCAGCTTGGGAGGGAGCCGCTCTGGAAACACCATATATTTT.

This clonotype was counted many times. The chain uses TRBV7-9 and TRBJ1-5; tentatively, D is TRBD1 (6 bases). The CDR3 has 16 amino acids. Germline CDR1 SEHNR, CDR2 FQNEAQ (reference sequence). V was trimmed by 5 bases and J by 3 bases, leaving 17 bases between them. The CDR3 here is CASSPGTRGYNQPQHF. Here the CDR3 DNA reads TGTGCCAGCAGCCCGGGAACCAGGGGTTACAATCAGCCCCAGCATTTT.

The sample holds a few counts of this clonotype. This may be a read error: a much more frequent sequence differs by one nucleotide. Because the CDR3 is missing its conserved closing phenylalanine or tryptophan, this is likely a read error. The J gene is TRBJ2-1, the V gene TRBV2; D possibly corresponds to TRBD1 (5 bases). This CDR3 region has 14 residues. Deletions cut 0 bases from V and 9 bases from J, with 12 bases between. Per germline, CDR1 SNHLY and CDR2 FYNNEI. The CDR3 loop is CASSEASPGPEQFL. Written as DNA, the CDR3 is TGTGCCAGCAGTGAAGCTTCTCCAGGGCCTGAGCAGTTCCTC.

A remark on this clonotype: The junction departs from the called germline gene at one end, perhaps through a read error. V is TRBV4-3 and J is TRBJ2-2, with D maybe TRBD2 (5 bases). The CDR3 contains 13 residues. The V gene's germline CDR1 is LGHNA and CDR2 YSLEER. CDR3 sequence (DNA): TGCGCCAGCAGCCGGGTGAACACCGGGGAGCCGTTTTTT. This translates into CASSRVNTGEPFF.

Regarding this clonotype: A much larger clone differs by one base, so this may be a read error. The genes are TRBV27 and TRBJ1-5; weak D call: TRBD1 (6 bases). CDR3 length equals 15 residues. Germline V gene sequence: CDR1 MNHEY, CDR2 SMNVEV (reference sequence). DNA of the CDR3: TGTGCCAGCAGTTTTTACCAGGGGCACGATCAGCCCCGGCATTTT. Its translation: CASSFYQGHDQPRHF.

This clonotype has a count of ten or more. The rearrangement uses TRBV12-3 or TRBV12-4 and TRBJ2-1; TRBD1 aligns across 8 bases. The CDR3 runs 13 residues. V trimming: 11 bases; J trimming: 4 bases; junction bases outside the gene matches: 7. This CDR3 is CASSGGSYNEQFF. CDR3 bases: TGTGCCTCGTCAGGGGGCAGTTACAATGAGCAGTTCTTC.

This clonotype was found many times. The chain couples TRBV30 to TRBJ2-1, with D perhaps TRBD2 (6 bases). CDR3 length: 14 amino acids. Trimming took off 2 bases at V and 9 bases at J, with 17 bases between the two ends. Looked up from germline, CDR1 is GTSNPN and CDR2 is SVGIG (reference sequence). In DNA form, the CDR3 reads TGTGCCTGGAGTAACCCCCCGGTGGGAGGTGAGCAGTTCTTC. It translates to CAWSNPPVGGEQFF.

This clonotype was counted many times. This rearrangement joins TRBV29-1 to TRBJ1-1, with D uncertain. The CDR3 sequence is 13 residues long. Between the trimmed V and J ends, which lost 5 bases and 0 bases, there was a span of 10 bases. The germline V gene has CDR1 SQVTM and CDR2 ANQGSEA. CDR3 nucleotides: TGCAGCGTTCGCCGGCACATGAACACTGAAGCTTTCTTT. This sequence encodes CSVRRHMNTEAFF.

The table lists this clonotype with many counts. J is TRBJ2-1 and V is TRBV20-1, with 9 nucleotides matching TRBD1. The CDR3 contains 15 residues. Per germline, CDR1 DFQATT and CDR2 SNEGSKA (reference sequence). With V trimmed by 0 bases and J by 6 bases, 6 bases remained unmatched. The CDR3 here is CSARDRTGVGNEQFF. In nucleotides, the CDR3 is TGCAGTGCTAGAGATCGGACAGGGGTCGGCAATGAGCAGTTCTTC.

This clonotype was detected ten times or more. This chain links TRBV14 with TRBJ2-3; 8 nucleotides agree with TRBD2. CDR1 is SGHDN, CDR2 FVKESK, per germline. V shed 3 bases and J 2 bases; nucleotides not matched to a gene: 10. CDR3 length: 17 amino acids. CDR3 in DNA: TGTGCCAGCAGCCAGGAACTAGCGGCAACACACACAGATACGCAGTATTTT. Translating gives CASSQELAATHTDTQYF.

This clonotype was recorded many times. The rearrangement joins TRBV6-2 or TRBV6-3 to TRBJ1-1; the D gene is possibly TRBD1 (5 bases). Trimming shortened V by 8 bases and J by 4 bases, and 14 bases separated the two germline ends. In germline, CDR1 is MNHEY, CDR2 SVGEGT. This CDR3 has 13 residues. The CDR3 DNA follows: TGTGCCAGCTCCGCGGGGCGCGTCACTGAAGCTTTCTTT. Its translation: CASSAGRVTEAFF.

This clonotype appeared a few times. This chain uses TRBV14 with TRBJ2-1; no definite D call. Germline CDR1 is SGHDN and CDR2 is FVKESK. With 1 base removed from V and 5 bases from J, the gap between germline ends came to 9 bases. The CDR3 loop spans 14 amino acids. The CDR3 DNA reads TGTGCCAGCAGCCAAGCGTACGAGGACAATGAGCAGTTCTTC. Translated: CASSQAYEDNEQFF.